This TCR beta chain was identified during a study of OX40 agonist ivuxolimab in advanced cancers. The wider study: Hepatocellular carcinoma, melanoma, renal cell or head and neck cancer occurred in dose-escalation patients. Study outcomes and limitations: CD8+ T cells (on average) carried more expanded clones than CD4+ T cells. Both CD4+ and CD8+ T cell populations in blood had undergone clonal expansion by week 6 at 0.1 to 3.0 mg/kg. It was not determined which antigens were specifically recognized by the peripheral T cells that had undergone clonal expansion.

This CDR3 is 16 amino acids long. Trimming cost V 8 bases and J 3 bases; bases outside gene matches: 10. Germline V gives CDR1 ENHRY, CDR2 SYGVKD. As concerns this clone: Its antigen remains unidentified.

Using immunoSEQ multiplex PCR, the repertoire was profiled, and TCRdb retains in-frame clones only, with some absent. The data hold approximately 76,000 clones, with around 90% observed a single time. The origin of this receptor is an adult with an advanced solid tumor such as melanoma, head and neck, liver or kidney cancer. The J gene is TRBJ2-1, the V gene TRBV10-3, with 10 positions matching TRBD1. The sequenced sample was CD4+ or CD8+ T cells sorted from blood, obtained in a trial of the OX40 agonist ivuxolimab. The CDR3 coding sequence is TGTGCCATCGAGGAACCGGGACAGGGGCACTACAATGAGCAGTTCTTC. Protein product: CAIEEPGQGHYNEQFF.